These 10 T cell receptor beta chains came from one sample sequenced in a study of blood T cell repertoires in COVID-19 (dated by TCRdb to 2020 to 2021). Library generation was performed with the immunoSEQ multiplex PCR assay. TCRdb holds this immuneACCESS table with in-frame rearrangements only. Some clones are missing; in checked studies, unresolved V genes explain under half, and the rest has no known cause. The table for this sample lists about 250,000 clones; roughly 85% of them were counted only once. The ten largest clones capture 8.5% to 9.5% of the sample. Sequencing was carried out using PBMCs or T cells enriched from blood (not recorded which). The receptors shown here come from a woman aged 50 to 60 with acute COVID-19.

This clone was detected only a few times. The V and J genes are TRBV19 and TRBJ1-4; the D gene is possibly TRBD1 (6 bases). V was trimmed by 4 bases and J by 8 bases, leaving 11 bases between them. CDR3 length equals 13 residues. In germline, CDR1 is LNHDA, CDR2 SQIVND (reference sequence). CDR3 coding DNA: TGTGCCAGTAGTACCCCCCAGGGGGAAAAACTGTTTTTT. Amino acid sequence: CASSTPQGEKLFF. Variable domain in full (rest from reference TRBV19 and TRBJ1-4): DGGITQSPKYLFRKEGQNVTLSCEQNLNHDAMYWYRQDPGQGLRLIYYSQIVNDFQKGDIAEGYSVSREKKESFPLTVTSAQKNPTAFYLCASSTPQGEKLFFGSGTQLSVL.

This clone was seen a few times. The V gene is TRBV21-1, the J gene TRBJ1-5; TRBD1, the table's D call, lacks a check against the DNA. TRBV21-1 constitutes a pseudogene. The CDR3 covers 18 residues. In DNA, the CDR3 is TGTGCCAGCAGCTCGCAGGGGACAGAAGATTATAGCAATCAGCCCCAGCATTTT. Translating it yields CASSSQGTEDYSNQPQHF.

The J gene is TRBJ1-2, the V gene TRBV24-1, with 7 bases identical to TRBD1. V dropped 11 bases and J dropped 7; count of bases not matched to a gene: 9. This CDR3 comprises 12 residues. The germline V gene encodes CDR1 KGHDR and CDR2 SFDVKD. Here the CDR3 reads CAIADRVGGYTF. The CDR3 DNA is TGTGCCATCGCAGACAGGGTTGGTGGCTACACCTTC.

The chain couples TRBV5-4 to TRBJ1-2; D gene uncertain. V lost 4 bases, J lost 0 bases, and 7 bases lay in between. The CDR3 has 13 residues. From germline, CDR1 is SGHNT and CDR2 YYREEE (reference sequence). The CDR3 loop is CASSLTANYGYTF. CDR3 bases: TGTGCCAGCAGCCTTACAGCTAACTATGGCTACACCTTC.

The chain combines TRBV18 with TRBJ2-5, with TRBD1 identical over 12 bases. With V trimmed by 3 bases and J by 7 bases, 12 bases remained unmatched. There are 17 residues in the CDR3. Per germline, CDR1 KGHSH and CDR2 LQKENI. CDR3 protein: CASSPLTGTGGVGTQYF. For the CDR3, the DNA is TGTGCCAGCTCACCCTTGACCGGGACAGGGGGCGTAGGGACCCAGTACTTC. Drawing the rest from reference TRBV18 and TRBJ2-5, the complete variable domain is NAGVMQNPRHLVRRRGQEARLRCSPMKGHSHVYWYRQLPEEGLKFMVYLQKENIIDESGMPKERFSAEFPKEGPSILRIQQVVRGDSAAYFCASSPLTGTGGVGTQYFGPGTRLLVL.

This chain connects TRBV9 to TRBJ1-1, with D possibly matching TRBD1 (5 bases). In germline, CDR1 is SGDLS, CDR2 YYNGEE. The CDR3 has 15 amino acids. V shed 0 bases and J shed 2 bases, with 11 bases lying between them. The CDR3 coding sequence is TGTGCCAGCAGCGTAGACACCAGGGTAAACACTGAAGCTTTCTTT. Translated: CASSVDTRVNTEAFF.

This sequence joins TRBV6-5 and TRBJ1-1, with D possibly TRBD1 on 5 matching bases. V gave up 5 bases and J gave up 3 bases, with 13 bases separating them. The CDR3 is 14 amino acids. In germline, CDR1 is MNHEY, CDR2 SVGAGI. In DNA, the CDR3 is TGTGCCAGCAGTCAGGGAAAGAAGGACACTGAAGCTTTCTTT. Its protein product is CASSQGKKDTEAFF.

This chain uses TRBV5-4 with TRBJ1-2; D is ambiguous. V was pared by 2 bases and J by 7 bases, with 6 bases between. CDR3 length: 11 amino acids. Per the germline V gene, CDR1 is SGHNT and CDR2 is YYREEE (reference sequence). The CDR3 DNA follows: TGTGCCAGCAGCTTTCGTCGTGGCTACACCTTC. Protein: CASSFRRGYTF.

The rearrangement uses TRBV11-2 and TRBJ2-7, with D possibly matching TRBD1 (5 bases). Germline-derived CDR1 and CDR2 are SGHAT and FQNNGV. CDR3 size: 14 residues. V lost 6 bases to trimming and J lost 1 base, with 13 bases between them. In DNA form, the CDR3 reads TGTGCCAGCAGAACGCCAGGGCGTTCCTACGAGCAGTACTTC. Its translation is CASRTPGRSYEQYF.

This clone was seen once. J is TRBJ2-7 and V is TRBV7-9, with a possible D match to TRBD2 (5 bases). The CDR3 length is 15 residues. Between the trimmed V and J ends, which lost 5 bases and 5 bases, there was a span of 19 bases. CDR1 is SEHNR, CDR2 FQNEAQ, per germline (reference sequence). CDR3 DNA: TGTGCCAGCAGCCGACCGGACTCCGGGCAAGACGAGCAGTACTTC. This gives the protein CASSRPDSGQDEQYF. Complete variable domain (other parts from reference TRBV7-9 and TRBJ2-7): DTGVSQNPRHKITKRGQNVTFRCDPISEHNRLYWYRQTLGQGPEFLTYFQNEAQLEKSRLLSDRFSAERPKGSFSTLEIQRTEQGDSAMYLCASSRPDSGQDEQYFGPGTRLTVT.